Below are 30 T cell receptor beta chains sequenced from a single sample in a study of Graves' ophthalmopathy and Graves' hyperthyroidism. The sequenced template was RNA, covering the TCR beta CDR3 region. First-round RT-PCR with HTBI primers preceded a second-round multiplex PCR. In TCRdb, the multiplex PCR reads were re-called with MiXCR into one record per CDR3 protein. This table holds about 220,000 distinct CDR3 sequences, about a fifth found once. Material: peripheral blood. These receptors all stem from a woman aged 45 to 65 with Graves' ophthalmopathy.

The chain links TRBV6-1 to TRBJ2-7; the D gene is possibly TRBD2 (5 bases). This CDR3 has 14 amino acids. Germline V gene sequence: CDR1 MNHNS, CDR2 SASEGT. Trimming stripped 5 bases from V and 0 bases from J, with 11 bases between. CDR3 sequence: CASSQIGNSYEQYF. The CDR3 nucleotides are TGTGCCAGCAGTCAAATCGGGAACTCCTACGAGCAGTACTTC.

Only a few counts were recorded for this clonotype. The V call is TRBV3-1, the J call TRBJ1-1; no firm D call. The germline V gene encodes CDR1 LGHDT and CDR2 YNNKEL (reference sequence). The CDR3 is 15 residues long. The V gene lost 2 bases and the J gene lost 7 bases, with 17 bases spanning the gap. The CDR3, as DNA: TGTGCCAGCAGCCAACGTGTCTTTTTGGAGGTTGAAGCTTTCTTT. Protein product: CASSQRVFLEVEAFF.

A single count supports this clonotype. As DNA, the CDR3 is TGCAGTGCCGCCGGGACAGCGTTTAACTATGGCTACACCTTC. Translated: CSAAGTAFNYGYTF. This chain links TRBV20-1 with TRBJ1-2; 7 bases line up with TRBD1. Trimming cost V 6 bases and J 1 base; bases outside gene matches: 8. The germline gives CDR1 DFQATT, CDR2 SNEGSKA (reference sequence). The CDR3 totals 14 residues.

The gene calls are TRBV11-1 and TRBJ2-2; 7 bases fit TRBD2. The V gene end was trimmed by 0 bases and the J gene end by 1 base; junction bases not matched to a gene: 11. The CDR3 spans 19 residues. Germline lookup yields CDR1 SGHAT and CDR2 FQDESV (reference sequence). The CDR3 loop reads CASSLAMGGRGLNTGELFF. For the CDR3, the DNA is TGTGCCAGCAGCTTAGCGATGGGGGGGAGGGGCCTGAACACCGGGGAGCTGTTTTTT.

This clonotype is a singleton in its sample. The chain recombines TRBV20-1 with TRBJ1-2, with D tentatively TRBD1 (6 bases). Looked up from germline, CDR1 is DFQATT and CDR2 is SNEGSKA (reference sequence). The CDR3 sequence is 14 residues long. V was cut by 1 base and J by 6 bases, with 15 bases left in between. DNA of the CDR3: TGCAGTGCTAGAGTTCCGGTGGGGGCGGATGGCTACACCTTC. Encoded protein: CSARVPVGADGYTF.

In the case of this clonotype: In this CDR3 the conserved last residue, phenylalanine or tryptophan, is missing, so a read error is likely. The chain recombines TRBV13 with TRBJ1-3; 7 bases match TRBD1. V shed 4 bases and J 3 bases; nucleotides not matched to a gene: 3. This CDR3 is 14 amino acids long. In germline, CDR1 is PRHDT, CDR2 FYEKMQ (reference sequence). In nucleotides, the CDR3 is TGTGCCAGCAGCTCGGGACAGTATGGAAACACCATATATCTT. It encodes CASSSGQYGNTIYL.

This clonotype was observed at least ten times. The V gene is TRBV7-9, the J gene TRBJ2-7; D is unclear. The CDR3 contains 13 residues. Germline V gene data show CDR1 as SEHNR and CDR2 as FQNEAQ (reference sequence). Trimming took off 2 bases at V and 6 bases at J, with 11 bases between the two ends. In nucleotides, the CDR3 is TGTGCCAGCAGCTTAAGGCCGGAGAGCGAGCAGTACTTC. It yields the protein CASSLRPESEQYF.

This chain links TRBV15 with TRBJ1-1; D remains ambiguous. Germline CDR1 reads LNHNV; CDR2 reads YYDKDF (reference sequence). The CDR3 has 16 amino acids. V lost 4 bases, J lost 10 bases, and 25 bases lay in between. Written as DNA, the CDR3 is TGTGCCACCAGCAACTTAATGGCCAGGCGCCGGTTCGGAGCTTTCTTT. It codes for CATSNLMARRRFGAFF.

This clonotype has a count of ten or more. The chain uses TRBV7-3 and TRBJ1-1; no definite D call. Germline assignment: CDR1 SGHTA and CDR2 FQGTGA. The CDR3 runs 13 residues. V lost 1 base and J 5 bases, leaving 8 bases between the germline ends. The CDR3 DNA is TGTGCCAGCAGCTTAAGCACCGAGACTGAAGCTTTCTTT. This translates into CASSLSTETEAFF.

About this clonotype: Given a much more abundant clone one base away, this may be a read error. This chain joins TRBV20-1 and TRBJ1-1; perhaps TRBD1 as D (6 bases). The V end lost 1 base, the J end lost 4 bases, and 10 bases lay between the germline ends. CDR3 length: 13 amino acids. In germline, CDR1 is DFQATT, CDR2 SNEGSKA (reference sequence). In nucleotides, the CDR3 is TGCAGTGCTAGAGCGATAGGGGGCACTGAAGCTTTCTTT. Its translation: CSARAIGGTEAFF.

This clonotype was counted at least ten times. The genes are TRBV20-1 and TRBJ1-5; 7 nucleotides match TRBD1. With 1 base clipped from V and 2 bases from J, the junction kept 8 bases outside the gene matches. Germline V gene lookup returns CDR1 DFQATT and CDR2 SNEGSKA (reference sequence). This CDR3 comprises 16 residues. The CDR3 loop is CSARGNTGTGNQPQHF. The CDR3 DNA is TGCAGTGCTAGAGGGAACACCGGGACAGGCAATCAGCCCCAGCATTTT.

At least ten counts were recorded for this clonotype. CDR3 DNA sequence: TGTGCCAGCAGTGAACCCGGGACAGGGGAAGACTATGGCTACACCTTC. The encoded protein is CASSEPGTGEDYGYTF. The V gene is TRBV25-1, the J gene TRBJ1-2; TRBD1 aligns across 10 bases. The J segment lost 3 bases and the V segment lost 2 bases, leaving 6 bases of the junction unmatched. CDR3 length: 16 residues. The germline gives CDR1 MGHDK, CDR2 SYGVNS.

CDR3: CASSSPAPGHSPLHF. CDR3 in DNA: TGTGCCAGCAGTTCCCCTGCCCCCGGGCATTCACCCCTCCACTTT. V is TRBV28 and J is TRBJ1-6; D is undetermined. Germline V gene data show CDR1 as MDHEN and CDR2 as SYDVKM. V gave up 4 bases and J gave up 8 bases, with 15 bases separating them. This CDR3 has 15 residues.

The chain is built from TRBV7-9 and TRBJ2-5, with 9 nucleotides matching TRBD1. This CDR3 has 15 residues. Germline CDR1 reads SEHNR; CDR2 reads FQNEAQ (reference sequence). The trim removed 5 bases at V and 4 bases at J, leaving 8 bases unmatched. CDR3 amino acids: CASSTRNRGPETQYF. The CDR3 DNA reads as TGTGCCAGCAGCACTCGGAACAGGGGGCCAGAGACCCAGTACTTC. Looking up the rest from reference TRBV7-9 and TRBJ2-5 gives the full variable domain: DTGVSQNPRHKITKRGQNVTFRCDPISEHNRLYWYRQTLGQGPEFLTYFQNEAQLEKSRLLSDRFSAERPKGSFSTLEIQRTEQGDSAMYLCASSTRNRGPETQYFGPGTRLLVL.

The chain carries TRBV30 and TRBJ1-5; D is undetermined. Trimming took off 3 bases at V and 3 bases at J, with 6 bases between the two ends. This CDR3 is built from 12 residues. Germline lookup yields CDR1 GTSNPN and CDR2 SVGIG (reference sequence). The CDR3 spells CAWSSNNQPQHF. Here the CDR3 DNA reads TGTGCCTGGAGCTCTAACAATCAGCCCCAGCATTTT.

This sequence joins TRBV30 and TRBJ2-7; D perhaps matches TRBD1 (6 bases). Trimming removed 4 bases from V and 5 bases from J, with 15 bases in between. This CDR3 contains 13 residues. The germline V gene encodes CDR1 GTSNPN and CDR2 SVGIG (reference sequence). CDR3 in amino acids: CAWTRTGFDEQYF. CDR3 DNA: TGTGCCTGGACAAGAACAGGGTTCGACGAGCAGTACTTC.

This clonotype was seen more than once but under ten times. The chain joins TRBV20-1 to TRBJ1-1, with D tentatively TRBD1 (6 bases). Germline CDR1 is DFQATT and CDR2 is SNEGSKA (reference sequence). The CDR3 covers 13 residues. V gave up 5 bases and J gave up 6 bases, with 16 bases separating them. CDR3 nucleotide sequence: TGCAGTGCTGGTGACGGGGGGGCCGCTGAAGCTTTCTTT. Its translation is CSAGDGGAAEAFF.

This clonotype was counted ten times or more. The CDR3 here is CASSLQPYRGRYTEAFF. For the CDR3, the DNA is TGCGCCAGCAGCCTTCAACCCTACAGGGGGCGATACACTGAAGCTTTCTTT. The chain recombines TRBV5-1 with TRBJ1-1; 9 bases map to TRBD1. Unmatched junction bases numbered 13, after V lost 4 bases and J lost 3 bases. This CDR3 has 17 amino acids. The germline CDR1 and CDR2 sequences are SGHRS and YFSETQ.

This clonotype was counted at least ten times. The V call is TRBV12-3 or TRBV12-4, the J call TRBJ2-7; TRBD1 matches 7 bases. V lost 7 bases, J lost 1 base, and 7 bases stayed unmatched. The CDR3 is 14 amino acids. The CDR3 sequence: CASKLRDRSYEQYF. CDR3 sequence (DNA): TGTGCCAGCAAACTCCGGGACAGATCCTACGAGCAGTACTTC.

In its sample, this clonotype was seen many times. The chain employs TRBV6-2 or TRBV6-3 and TRBJ1-2; D unresolved. CDR1 and CDR2 from the germline V gene are MNHEY and SVGEGT. Trimming stripped 0 bases from V and 2 bases from J, with 4 bases between. The CDR3 has 13 amino acids. The CDR3 DNA is TGTGCCAGCAGTTACTCCAGGAACTATGGCTACACCTTC. The encoded protein is CASSYSRNYGYTF.

This clonotype was seen ten or more times. V is TRBV9 and J is TRBJ1-5; D remains ambiguous. The V gene's germline CDR1 is SGDLS and CDR2 YYNGEE. Trimming removed 0 bases at V and 0 bases at J, with 7 bases between. This CDR3 has 15 residues. The CDR3 protein is CASSVGGDSNQPQHF. DNA of the CDR3: TGTGCCAGCAGCGTAGGTGGGGATAGCAATCAGCCCCAGCATTTT.

This clonotype was observed at least ten times. The V call is TRBV6-1, the J call TRBJ1-1; 8 bases are shared with TRBD1. J gave up 4 bases and V 2 bases, and 3 bases lay outside the gene matches. Per the germline V gene, CDR1 is MNHNS and CDR2 is SASEGT. The length of the CDR3 is 14 residues. CDR3 sequence: CASSETGGSTEAFF. DNA of the CDR3: TGTGCCAGCAGTGAAACAGGGGGGAGCACTGAAGCTTTCTTT.

This clonotype has a count of ten or more. The chain recombines TRBV18 with TRBJ2-7; D call uncertain. The CDR3 extends over 13 amino acids. The germline V gene has CDR1 KGHSH and CDR2 LQKENI. The V gene lost 4 bases and the J gene lost 3 bases, with 10 bases spanning the gap. As DNA, the CDR3 is TGTGCCAGCTCACACCGGGCCTACTACGAGCAGTACTTC. It codes for CASSHRAYYEQYF. The whole variable domain, remainder taken from reference TRBV18 and TRBJ2-7, is NAGVMQNPRHLVRRRGQEARLRCSPMKGHSHVYWYRQLPEEGLKFMVYLQKENIIDESGMPKERFSAEFPKEGPSILRIQQVVRGDSAAYFCASSHRAYYEQYFGPGTRLTVT.

This clonotype showed up many times. The chain recombines TRBV11-2 with TRBJ2-7, with 8 bases matching TRBD1. Trimming at V came to 2 bases and at J to 6 bases, leaving 6 bases not matched to a gene. Per germline, CDR1 SGHAT and CDR2 FQNNGV. This CDR3 is built from 14 residues. The CDR3 DNA reads as TGTGCCAGCAGCTTAAGGACAGGGCCCTCCGAGCAGTACTTC. This gives the protein CASSLRTGPSEQYF.

This chain uses TRBV5-4 with TRBJ2-7, with 9 bases that match TRBD1. With 5 bases clipped from V and 6 bases from J, the junction kept 9 bases outside the gene matches. The CDR3 sequence is 14 residues long. The germline gives CDR1 SGHNT, CDR2 YYREEE (reference sequence). The CDR3 coding sequence is TGTGCCAGCAGACAGGGACAGGGAGGACGCGAGCAGTACTTC. Its protein product is CASRQGQGGREQYF. The full variable domain, with the rest looked up from reference TRBV5-4 and TRBJ2-7, is ETGVTQSPTHLIKTRGQQVTLRCSSQSGHNTVSWYQQALGQGPQFIFQYYREEENGRGNFPPRFSGLQFPNYSSELNVNALELDDSALYLCASRQGQGGREQYFGPGTRLTVT.

This clonotype was recorded at least ten times. The chain recombines TRBV6-5 with TRBJ1-6, with TRBD1 as a possible D gene (5 bases). Germline V gene sequence: CDR1 MNHEY, CDR2 SVGAGI. Between the trimmed V and J ends, which lost 2 bases and 9 bases, there was a span of 17 bases. The CDR3 has 16 amino acids. The CDR3 region has the DNA TGTGCCAGCAGTTACGCCGTTCGGGGCGCCACTTCACCCCTCCACTTT. It codes for CASSYAVRGATSPLHF.

Of note for this clonotype: Since a much larger clone is just one base distant, this may be a read error. This CDR3 is CAISYGIGQLEAFF. The DNA of the CDR3 is TGTGCCATCAGTTACGGAATTGGACAGCTTGAAGCTTTCTTT. J is TRBJ1-1 and V is TRBV10-3; TRBD1 is a possible D gene (6 bases). Between the trimmed V and J ends, which lost 5 bases and 7 bases, there was a span of 17 bases. The CDR3 is made up of 14 amino acids. Germline V CDR1 and CDR2: ENHRY, SYGVKD.

This chain joins TRBV4-1 and TRBJ2-7; D possibly corresponds to TRBD1 (6 bases). V lost 4 bases and J 1 base, leaving 23 bases between the germline ends. There are 18 residues in the CDR3. Germline lookup yields CDR1 MGHRA and CDR2 YSYEKL. CDR3 coding DNA: TGCGCCAGCAGCCTGGGAAAGGCACTTCGGGACAAGTCCTACGAGCAGTACTTC. Its protein is CASSLGKALRDKSYEQYF.

This clonotype was seen only a few times. This chain uses TRBV6-1 with TRBJ2-7, with 8 nucleotides matching TRBD1. The CDR3 runs to 16 residues. J was trimmed by 0 bases and V by 6 bases; bases with no gene match: 10. Germline V gene sequence: CDR1 MNHNS, CDR2 SASEGT. For the CDR3, the DNA is TGTGCCAGCAGGAGGGACGGACAGGGATACTCCTACGAGCAGTACTTC. Translating it yields CASRRDGQGYSYEQYF.

This chain connects TRBV9 to TRBJ1-3; D unresolved. Trimming left V 3 bases short and J 0 bases short, with 10 bases between. The CDR3 contains 15 residues. Per the germline V gene, CDR1 is SGDLS and CDR2 is YYNGEE. Written as DNA, the CDR3 is TGTGCCAGCAGCGCCAGTGTAGCCTCTGGAAACACCATATATTTT. Protein product: CASSASVASGNTIYF.